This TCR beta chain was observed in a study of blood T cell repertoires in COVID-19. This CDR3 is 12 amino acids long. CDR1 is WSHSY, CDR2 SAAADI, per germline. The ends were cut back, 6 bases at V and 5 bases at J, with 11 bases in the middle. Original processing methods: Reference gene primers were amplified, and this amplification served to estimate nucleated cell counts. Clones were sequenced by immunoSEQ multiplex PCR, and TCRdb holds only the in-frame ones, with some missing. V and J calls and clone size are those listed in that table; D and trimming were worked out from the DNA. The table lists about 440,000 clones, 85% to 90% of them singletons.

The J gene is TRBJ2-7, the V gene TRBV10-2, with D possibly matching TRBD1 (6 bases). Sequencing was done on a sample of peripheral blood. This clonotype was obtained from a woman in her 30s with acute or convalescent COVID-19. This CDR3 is CASRTGFNEQYF. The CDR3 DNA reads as TGCGCCAGCAGAACAGGGTTTAACGAGCAGTACTTC.